This T cell receptor beta chain was profiled in a study of regulatory T cells in long-lasting Graves disease. In regard to this clonotype: Its specificity is unknown.

Sample time point: newly diagnosed GD, antithyroid drugs for less than 3 months. RNA extracted from PBMCs served as the sequencing template. Study results and limitations: Persistent disease exhibited a predilection for TRBV28, TRBJ1-2 and TRBJ2-5.

Arm-PCR of CDR3 regions with iRepertoire HTBI primers generated TCR beta libraries. TCRdb reanalysed the multiplex PCR reads using MiXCR and keeps one entry per CDR3 protein. The sample holds 400,000 to 500,000 distinct CDR3 sequences; roughly 15% are singletons and the top ten take about 25%. Germline V lookup: CDR1 SGHVS, CDR2 FNYEAQ. The CDR3 is 16 amino acids. J lost 5 bases, V lost 5 bases, and 12 bases had no gene match. The same sample was also studied in work on T cells in Graves' hyperthyroidism and ophthalmopathy.

The chain has TRBV7-6 and TRBJ2-5, with 9 bases matching TRBD1. Here the sequenced sample was peripheral blood mononuclear cells (PBMCs), taken at new diagnosis, from a patient treated with antithyroid drugs. The clonotype was recovered from a woman aged 18-29 years with Graves disease. The CDR3 loop is CASSHGRDRVVETQYF. In DNA, the CDR3 is TGTGCCAGCAGCCACGGCCGGGACAGGGTGGTGGAGACCCAGTACTTC.